The source of this T cell receptor beta chain is a study of PD-1 blockade in classical Hodgkin lymphoma. Libraries were prepared by immunoSEQ multiplex PCR; TCRdb keeps only in-frame clonotypes and omits some of them. Found here are about 30,000 clones, about 88% of them singletons; the top ten hold 0.95% to 1.5%. The table lists this clone with a count of one. Time point in this sample: newly diagnosed, previously untreated cHL patient sample. Magnetic negative selection was used to purify CD4+ T cells from thawed PBMCs. V lost 1 base to trimming and J lost 0 bases, with 11 bases between them. CDR1 SGHRS and CDR2 YFSETQ come from the germline V gene. The CDR3 totals 15 residues.

This clonotype originated in a human donor with classical Hodgkin lymphoma. The rearrangement joins TRBV5-1 to TRBJ2-7, with D unresolved. Input material: CD4+ T cells from blood. The CDR3 is CASSLTTHLSYEQYF. In DNA form, the CDR3 reads TGCGCCAGCAGCTTGACTACCCACCTCTCCTACGAGCAGTACTTC.